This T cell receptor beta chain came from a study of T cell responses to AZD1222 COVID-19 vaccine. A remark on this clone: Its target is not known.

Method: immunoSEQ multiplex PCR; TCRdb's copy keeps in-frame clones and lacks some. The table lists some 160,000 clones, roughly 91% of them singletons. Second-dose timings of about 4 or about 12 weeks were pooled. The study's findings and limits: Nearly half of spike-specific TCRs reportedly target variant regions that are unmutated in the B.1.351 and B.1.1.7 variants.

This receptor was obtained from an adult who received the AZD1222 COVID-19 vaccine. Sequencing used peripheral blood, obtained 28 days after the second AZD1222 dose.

The DNA of the CDR3 is TGTGCCAGCAGTTACTCGACGGGAGGTCTGTCAGCTTTCTTT. Its translation is CASSYSTGGLSAFF. The gene calls are TRBV6-5 and TRBJ1-1; D call uncertain. CDR1 and CDR2 (germline): MNHEY, SVGAGI. This CDR3 has 14 amino acids. Trimming cost V 0 bases and J 10 bases, with 15 bases left between them.